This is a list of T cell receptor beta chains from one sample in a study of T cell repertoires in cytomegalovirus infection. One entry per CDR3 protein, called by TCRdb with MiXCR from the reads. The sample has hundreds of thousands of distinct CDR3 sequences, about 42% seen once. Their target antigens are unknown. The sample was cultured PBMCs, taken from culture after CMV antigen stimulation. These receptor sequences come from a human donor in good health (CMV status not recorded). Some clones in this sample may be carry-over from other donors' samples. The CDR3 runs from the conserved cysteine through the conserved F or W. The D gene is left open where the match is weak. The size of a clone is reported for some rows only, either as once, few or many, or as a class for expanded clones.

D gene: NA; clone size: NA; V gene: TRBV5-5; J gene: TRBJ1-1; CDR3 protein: CASRPTPATEAFF; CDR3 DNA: TGTGCCAGCAGACCTACCCCGGCCACTGAAGCTTTCTTT
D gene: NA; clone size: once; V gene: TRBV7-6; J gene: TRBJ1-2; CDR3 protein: CASSPDLGANGYTF; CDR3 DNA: TGTGCCAGCAGCCCTGATCTGGGGGCGAATGGCTACACCTTC
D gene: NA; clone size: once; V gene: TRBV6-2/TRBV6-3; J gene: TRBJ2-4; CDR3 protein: CASGGAKNIQYF; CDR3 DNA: TGTGCCAGCGGGGGGGCCAAAAACATTCAGTACTTC
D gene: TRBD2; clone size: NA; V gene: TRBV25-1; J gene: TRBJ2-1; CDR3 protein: CASSESGSSYNEQFF; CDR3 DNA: TGTGCCAGCAGTGAGAGCGGGAGCTCCTACAATGAGCAGTTCTTC
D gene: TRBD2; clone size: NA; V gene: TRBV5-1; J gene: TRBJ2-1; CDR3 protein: CASSWGGSEQFF; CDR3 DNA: TGCGCCAGCAGCTGGGGGGGTAGTGAGCAGTTCTTC
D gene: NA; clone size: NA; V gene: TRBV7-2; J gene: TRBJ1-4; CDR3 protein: CASSAYGRTTNEKLFF; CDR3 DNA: TGTGCCAGCAGCGCATACGGACGGACCACGAATGAAAAACTGTTTTTT
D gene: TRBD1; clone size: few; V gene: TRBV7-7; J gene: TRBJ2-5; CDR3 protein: CASSRTGGVRETQYF; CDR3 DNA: TGTGCCAGCAGCAGGACAGGGGGCGTTAGGGAGACCCAGTACTTC
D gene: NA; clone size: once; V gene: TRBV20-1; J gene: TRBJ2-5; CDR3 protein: CSARDRGQETQYF; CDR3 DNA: TGCAGTGCTAGAGATCGAGGTCAAGAGACCCAGTACTTC
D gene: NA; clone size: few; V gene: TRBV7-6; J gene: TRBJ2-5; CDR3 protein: CASSVSRSQETQYF; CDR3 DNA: TGTGCCAGCAGCGTTAGTCGATCCCAAGAGACCCAGTACTTC
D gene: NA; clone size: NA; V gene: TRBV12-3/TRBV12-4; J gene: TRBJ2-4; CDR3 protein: CASSSYKVAKNIQYF; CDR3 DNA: TGTGCCAGCAGTTCTTATAAAGTAGCCAAAAACATTCAGTACTTC
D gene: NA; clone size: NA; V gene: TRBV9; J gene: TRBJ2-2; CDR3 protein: CASSAYTNTGELFF; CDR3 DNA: TGTGCCAGCAGCGCGTACACGAACACCGGGGAGCTGTTTTTT
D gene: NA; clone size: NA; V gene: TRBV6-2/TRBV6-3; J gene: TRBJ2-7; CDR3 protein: CASSKRGPYEQYF; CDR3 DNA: TGTGCCAGCAGTAAAAGGGGACCCTACGAGCAGTACTTC
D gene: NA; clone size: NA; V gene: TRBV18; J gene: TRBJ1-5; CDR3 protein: CASSPGIADQPQHF; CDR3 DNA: TGTGCCAGCTCACCAGGTATTGCTGATCAGCCCCAGCATTTT
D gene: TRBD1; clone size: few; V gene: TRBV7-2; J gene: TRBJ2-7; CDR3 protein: CASSLQGSGTGSYEQYF; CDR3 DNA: TGTGCCAGCAGCTTACAGGGGTCCGGGACAGGGTCCTACGAGCAGTACTTC
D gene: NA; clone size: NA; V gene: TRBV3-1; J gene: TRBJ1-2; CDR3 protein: CASSQLQEGGYTF; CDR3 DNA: TGTGCCAGCAGCCAACTTCAGGAAGGTGGCTACACCTTC
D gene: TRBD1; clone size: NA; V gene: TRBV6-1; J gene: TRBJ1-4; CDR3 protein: CASSEGGTGAEKLFF; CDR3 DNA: TGTGCCAGCAGTGAAGGAGGGACAGGGGCTGAAAAACTGTTTTTT
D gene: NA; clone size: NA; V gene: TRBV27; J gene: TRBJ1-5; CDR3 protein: CASSLSGFNQPQHF; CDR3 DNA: TGTGCCAGCAGTTTAAGTGGATTTAATCAGCCCCAGCATTTT
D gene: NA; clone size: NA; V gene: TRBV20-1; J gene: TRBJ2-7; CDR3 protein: CSANRNNEQYF; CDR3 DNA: TGCAGTGCAAACAGAAATAACGAGCAGTACTTC
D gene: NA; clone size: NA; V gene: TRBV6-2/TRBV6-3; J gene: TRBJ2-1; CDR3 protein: CASSYPFALGNEQFF; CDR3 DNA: TGTGCCAGCAGTTACCCATTCGCGTTGGGGAATGAGCAGTTCTTC